Following are 12 T cell receptor beta chains from one sample sequenced in a study of beta chain features in type 1 diabetes. All of the isolated RNA was reverse transcribed, so expressed TCRB transcripts were sequenced. Measured with immunoSEQ multiplex PCR; TCRdb has only the in-frame clones, and not every one. The data hold approximately 330,000 clones, with roughly 11% observed a single time. Sequenced sample: naive CD4+ T cells from blood. The source of these receptors is a woman aged 25-40 years in good health.

Only a few counts were recorded for this clone. CDR3 region: CASSARWENNQPQHF. The CDR3 region has the DNA TGTGCCAGCAGTGCACGATGGGAGAACAATCAGCCCCAGCATTTT. The rearrangement links TRBV2 to TRBJ1-5, with D unresolved. The CDR3 has 15 amino acids. V lost 4 bases, J lost 3 bases, and 13 bases lay in between. CDR1 is SNHLY and CDR2 is FYNNEI in the germline V gene. The entire variable domain, with the rest obtained from reference TRBV2 and TRBJ1-5, is as follows: EPEVTQTPSHQVTQMGQEVILRCVPISNHLYFYWYRQILGQKVEFLVSFYNNEISEKSEIFDDQFSVERPDGSNFTLKIRSTKLEDSAMYFCASSARWENNQPQHFGDGTRLSIL.

This clone was counted between two and nine times. V and J are TRBV18 and TRBJ2-5; 10 bases agree with TRBD1. After removal of 3 bases from V and 4 bases from J, the junction contained 5 bases not matched to a gene. CDR1 and CDR2 (germline): KGHSH, LQKENI. The CDR3 spans 15 residues. The CDR3 sequence is CASSPGQGIGETQYF. In DNA, the CDR3 is TGTGCCAGCTCACCGGGACAGGGGATTGGAGAGACCCAGTACTTC.

The chain combines TRBV5-1 with TRBJ2-2; 10 bases match TRBD2. The trim removed 1 base at V and 0 bases at J, leaving 9 bases unmatched. This CDR3 region has 19 residues. Looked up from germline, CDR1 is SGHRS and CDR2 is YFSETQ. The CDR3 coding sequence is TGCGCCAGCAGCTTGCTTGGGACTAGCGTAAAAACGAACACCGGGGAGCTGTTTTTT. Translation gives CASSLLGTSVKTNTGELFF.

This clone was counted a few times. The chain employs TRBV5-1 and TRBJ2-5; TRBD2 matches at 10 bases. V was pared by 4 bases and J by 3 bases, with 6 bases of the junction left unmatched. Germline-derived CDR1 and CDR2 are SGHRS and YFSETQ. This CDR3 is built from 15 residues. The CDR3 reads CASSPATSGKETQYF. Written as DNA, the CDR3 is TGCGCCAGCAGCCCGGCCACTAGCGGGAAAGAGACCCAGTACTTC.

This clone has just a few counts. CDR3 sequence reads: CASSGQGLGNQPQHF. CDR3 sequence (DNA): TGTGCCAGCAGTGGACAGGGTTTGGGCAATCAGCCCCAGCATTTT. The chain recombines TRBV2 with TRBJ1-5, with 7 bases that match TRBD1. This CDR3 is 15 amino acids long. V dropped 4 bases and J dropped 2; count of bases not matched to a gene: 5. The germline gives CDR1 SNHLY, CDR2 FYNNEI.

The CDR3 sequence: CASTGGRGYEQYF. The CDR3 coding sequence is TGTGCCAGCACAGGGGGTAGGGGCTACGAGCAGTACTTC. The V gene is TRBV28, the J gene TRBJ2-7; TRBD1 aligns across 7 bases. Losses at the gene ends were 7 bases for V and 3 bases for J; bases not matched to a gene: 6. CDR1 and CDR2 from the germline V gene are MDHEN and SYDVKM. CDR3 size: 13 residues.

This chain links TRBV30 with TRBJ1-1; possible D gene TRBD1, 5 bases. Trimming cost V 0 bases and J 0 bases, with 8 bases left between them. Germline-derived CDR1 and CDR2 are GTSNPN and SVGIG (reference sequence). This CDR3 comprises 14 residues. CDR3 nucleotides: TGTGCCTGGAGTGTTGGCAGGGTGAACACTGAAGCTTTCTTT. Amino acid sequence: CAWSVGRVNTEAFF.

The table lists this clone with a few counts. The chain joins TRBV11-1 to TRBJ2-3; 9 nucleotides match TRBD2. The ends lost 5 bases at V and 4 bases at J; junction bases unmatched: 7. Germline lookup yields CDR1 SGHAT and CDR2 FQDESV (reference sequence). The CDR3 consists of 15 residues. The CDR3 reads CASSPSGRFADTQYF. CDR3 bases: TGTGCCAGCAGCCCAAGCGGGAGGTTTGCAGATACGCAGTATTTT.

This clone was observed a handful of times. Here the CDR3 DNA reads TGTGCCAGCAGTATTGGACAGGGGGCTACTAATGAAAAACTGTTTTTT. This translates into CASSIGQGATNEKLFF. The chain combines TRBV6-6 with TRBJ1-4; 11 bases align to TRBD1. The CDR3 has 16 residues. The V and J ends lost 5 bases and 2 bases, in that order; junction bases with no gene match: 4. Germline CDR1 and CDR2: MNHNY and SVGAGI (reference sequence).

This clone has more than one count but fewer than ten. The rearrangement links TRBV11-3 to TRBJ2-1; TRBD2 agrees at 11 bases. V dropped 5 bases and J dropped 2; count of bases not matched to a gene: 11. The CDR3 length is 18 residues. Germline CDR1 and CDR2: SGHNT and YENEEA. The CDR3 protein is CASSPRGGGLAAYNEQFF. In nucleotides, the CDR3 is TGTGCCAGCAGCCCCCGAGGGGGGGGACTAGCGGCCTACAATGAGCAGTTCTTC.

V gene TRBV7-9 combines with J gene TRBJ1-1; unclear D gene. Germline assignment: CDR1 SEHNR and CDR2 FQNEAQ (reference sequence). The CDR3 is 14 residues long. V gave up 1 base and J gave up 6 bases, with 12 bases separating them. The CDR3 loop is CASSLVQASSEAFF. CDR3 DNA sequence: TGTGCCAGCAGCTTAGTCCAGGCGAGTTCTGAAGCTTTCTTT.

This clone was seen only a few times. V is TRBV2 and J is TRBJ1-5; 7 nucleotides agree with TRBD1. There are 15 residues in the CDR3. Losses at the gene ends were 1 base for V and 4 bases for J; bases not matched to a gene: 4. Per the germline V gene, CDR1 is SNHLY and CDR2 is FYNNEI. The CDR3 DNA is TGTGCCAGCAGTGAAGGGACAGGACCAAATCAGCCCCAGCATTTT. It is translated as CASSEGTGPNQPQHF.